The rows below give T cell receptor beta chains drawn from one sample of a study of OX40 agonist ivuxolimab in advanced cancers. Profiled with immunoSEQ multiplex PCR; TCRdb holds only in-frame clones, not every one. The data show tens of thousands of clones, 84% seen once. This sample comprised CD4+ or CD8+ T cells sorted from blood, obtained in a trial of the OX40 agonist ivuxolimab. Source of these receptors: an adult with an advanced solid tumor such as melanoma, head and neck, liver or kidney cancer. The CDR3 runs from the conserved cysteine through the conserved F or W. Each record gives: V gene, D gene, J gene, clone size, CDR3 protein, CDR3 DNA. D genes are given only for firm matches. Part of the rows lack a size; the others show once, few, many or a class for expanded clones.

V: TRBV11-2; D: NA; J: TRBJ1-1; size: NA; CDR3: CASSLVVRQTEAFF; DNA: TGTGCCAGCAGCTTAGTCGTTCGACAGACTGAAGCTTTCTTT
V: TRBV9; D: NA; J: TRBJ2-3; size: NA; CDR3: CASSSKPSTDTQYF; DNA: TGTGCCAGCAGCTCTAAGCCCTCGACAGATACGCAGTATTTT
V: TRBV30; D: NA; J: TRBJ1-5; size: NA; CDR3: CAWSANRGVFGNQPQHF; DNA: TGTGCCTGGAGTGCAAACCGAGGGGTCTTCGGCAATCAGCCCCAGCATTTT
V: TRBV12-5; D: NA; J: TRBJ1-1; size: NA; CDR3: CASGPGGTEAFF; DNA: TGTGCTAGTGGTCCGGGGGGAACTGAAGCTTTCTTT
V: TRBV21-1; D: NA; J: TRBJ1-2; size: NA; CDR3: CASGPTGGDGGYTF; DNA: TGTGCCAGCGGCCCGACAGGGGGGGATGGTGGCTACACCTTC
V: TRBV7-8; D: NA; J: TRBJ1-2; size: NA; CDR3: CASSMSQGNYGYTF; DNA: TGTGCCAGCAGCATGAGTCAGGGGAACTATGGCTACACCTTC
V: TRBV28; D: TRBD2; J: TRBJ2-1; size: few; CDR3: CAIGLAGLRFF; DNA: TGTGCCATCGGACTAGCGGGACTAAGGTTCTTC
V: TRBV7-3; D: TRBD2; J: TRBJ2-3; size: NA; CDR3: CASSTSGGRTDTQYF; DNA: TGTGCCAGCAGCACTAGCGGGGGCCGCACAGATACGCAGTATTTT
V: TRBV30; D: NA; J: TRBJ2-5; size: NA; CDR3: CAWSVGVREETQYF; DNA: TGTGCCTGGAGTGTAGGGGTACGGGAAGAGACCCAGTACTTC
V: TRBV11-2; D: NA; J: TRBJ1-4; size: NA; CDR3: CASSLERGLFEKLFF; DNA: TGTGCCAGCAGCTTAGAGAGAGGATTATTTGAAAAACTGTTTTTT
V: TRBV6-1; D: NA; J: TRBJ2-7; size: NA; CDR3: CASKVHGPYEQYF; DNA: TGTGCCAGCAAGGTACACGGACCCTACGAGCAGTACTTC
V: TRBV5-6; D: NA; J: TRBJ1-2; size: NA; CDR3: CASSLGLDTLYGYTF; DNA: TGTGCCAGCAGTCTTGGCCTGGACACCCTTTATGGCTACACCTTC
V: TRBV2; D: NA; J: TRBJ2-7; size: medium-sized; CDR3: CASGTVFSYEQYF; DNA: TGTGCCAGCGGCACGGTTTTCTCCTACGAGCAGTACTTC
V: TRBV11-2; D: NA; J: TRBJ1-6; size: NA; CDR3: CASSLEADLRALHF; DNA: TGTGCCAGCAGCTTAGAGGCGGACTTACGTGCCCTCCACTTT
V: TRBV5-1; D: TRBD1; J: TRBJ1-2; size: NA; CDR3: CASSPGQGSYGYTF; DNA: TGCGCCAGCAGCCCGGGACAGGGTTCATATGGCTACACCTTC
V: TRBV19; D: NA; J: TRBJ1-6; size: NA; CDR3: CASMETANSPLHF; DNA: TGTGCCAGTATGGAGACAGCAAATTCACCCCTCCACTTT